The TCR beta chain described here comes from a study of identical twins. TCRdb passed the 5' RACE reads through MiXCR, listing each CDR3 protein once. This sample has 500,000 to 700,000 distinct CDR3 sequences, with roughly 7.2% found just once. Comments on this clonotype: As yet, its antigen is unknown.

The CDR3 has 10 amino acids. Germline loops: CDR1 SQVTM, CDR2 ANQGSEA. V shed 3 bases, J shed 13 bases, and the junction held 3 bases outside the gene matches. Study conclusions and caveats: The study reached conclusions through statistical analysis that was cross-sectional, not following the same donors. Insertions ran lower in abundant cord blood beta clonotypes, though not in memory repertoires.

The same sample was also used in a study of yellow fever vaccine responses in identical twins. As that study records: Twins reportedly mounted vaccine T cell responses that seemed partly convergent, partly personalized.

The sample was PBMCs. The TCR sequence derives from a woman aged 18-29 years in good health. The V call is TRBV29-1, the J call TRBJ2-1, with 7 bases lining up with TRBD1. In DNA form, the CDR3 reads TGCAGCGTTGACGGGACAGAACAGTTCTTC. It encodes CSVDGTEQFF.